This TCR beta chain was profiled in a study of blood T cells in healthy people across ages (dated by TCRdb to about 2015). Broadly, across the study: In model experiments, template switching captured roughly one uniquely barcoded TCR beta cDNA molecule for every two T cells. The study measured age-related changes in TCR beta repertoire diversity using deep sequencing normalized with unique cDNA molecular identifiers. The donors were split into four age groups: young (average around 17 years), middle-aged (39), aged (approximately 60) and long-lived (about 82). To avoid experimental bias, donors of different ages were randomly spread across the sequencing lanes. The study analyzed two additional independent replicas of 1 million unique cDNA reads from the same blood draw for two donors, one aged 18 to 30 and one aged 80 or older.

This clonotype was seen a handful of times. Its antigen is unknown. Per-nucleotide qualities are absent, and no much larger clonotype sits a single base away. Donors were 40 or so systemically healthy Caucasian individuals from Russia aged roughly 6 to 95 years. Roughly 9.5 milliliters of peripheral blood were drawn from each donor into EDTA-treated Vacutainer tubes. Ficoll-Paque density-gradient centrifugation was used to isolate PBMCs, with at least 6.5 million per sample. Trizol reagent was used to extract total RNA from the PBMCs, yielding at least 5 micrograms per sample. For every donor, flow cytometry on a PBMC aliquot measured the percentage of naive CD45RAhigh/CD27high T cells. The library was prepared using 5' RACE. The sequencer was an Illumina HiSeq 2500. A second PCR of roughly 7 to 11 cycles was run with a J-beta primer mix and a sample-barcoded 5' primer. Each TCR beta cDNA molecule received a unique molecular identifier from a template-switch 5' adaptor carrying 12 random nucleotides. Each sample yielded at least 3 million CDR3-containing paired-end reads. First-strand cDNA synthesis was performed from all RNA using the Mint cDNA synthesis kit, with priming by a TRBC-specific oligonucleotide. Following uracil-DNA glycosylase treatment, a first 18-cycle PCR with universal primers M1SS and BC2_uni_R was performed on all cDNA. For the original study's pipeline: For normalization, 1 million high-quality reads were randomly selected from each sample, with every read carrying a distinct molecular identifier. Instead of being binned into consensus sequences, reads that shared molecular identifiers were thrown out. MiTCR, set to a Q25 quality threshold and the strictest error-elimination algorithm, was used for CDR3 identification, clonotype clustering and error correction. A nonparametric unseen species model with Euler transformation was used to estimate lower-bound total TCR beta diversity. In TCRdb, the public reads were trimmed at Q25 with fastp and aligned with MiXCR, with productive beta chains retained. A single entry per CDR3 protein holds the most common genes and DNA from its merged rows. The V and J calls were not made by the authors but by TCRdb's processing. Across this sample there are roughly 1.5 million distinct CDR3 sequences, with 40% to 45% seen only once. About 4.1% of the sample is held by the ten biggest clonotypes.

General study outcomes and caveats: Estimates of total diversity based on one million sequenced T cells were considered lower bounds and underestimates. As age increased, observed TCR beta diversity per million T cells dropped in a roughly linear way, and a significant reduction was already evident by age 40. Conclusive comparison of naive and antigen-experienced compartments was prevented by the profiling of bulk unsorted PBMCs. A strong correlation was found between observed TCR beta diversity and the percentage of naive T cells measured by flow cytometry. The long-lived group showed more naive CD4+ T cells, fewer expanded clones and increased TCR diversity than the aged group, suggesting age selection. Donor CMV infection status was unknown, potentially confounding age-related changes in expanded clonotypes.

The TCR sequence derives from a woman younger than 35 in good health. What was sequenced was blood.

The DNA reads as follows: TGTGCCAGCAGAACAGGGTCGCAGCCCCAGCATTTT. Its protein product is CASRTGSQPQHF. The chain is encoded by TRBV27 joined to TRBJ1-5, and possibly TRBD1, on 6 matching bases. Looking up the germline V gene (reference sequence) yields CDR1 MNHEY and CDR2 SMNVEV. The junction carries 10 bases between V and J, which are trimmed by 6 bases and 7 bases respectively. Its CDR3 holds 12 amino acids, cysteine through phenylalanine. The DNA shown is the 36-base CDR3, in frame from base 1.